These 15 T cell receptor beta chains were sequenced from one sample in a study of technical replicates of blood from several donors. Measured with immunoSEQ multiplex PCR; TCRdb has only the in-frame clones, and not every one. The profile shows roughly 12,000 clones, approximately 94% of them singletons. The sequenced sample was PBMCs. These receptors came from a human donor in good health.

The V call is TRBV6-1, the J call TRBJ1-2; possibly TRBD1 for D (6 bases). V was clipped by 5 bases and J by 4 bases, with 17 bases between them. The CDR3 has 15 residues. Germline V gene sequence: CDR1 MNHNS, CDR2 SASEGT. CDR3 nucleotides: TGTGCCAGCAGTACTCGGGGACAAGGTGGCTATGGCTACACCTTC. This sequence encodes CASSTRGQGGYGYTF.

The chain carries TRBV7-3 and TRBJ2-7, with 8 bases aligning to TRBD2. Germline V gene data show CDR1 as SGHTA and CDR2 as FQGTGA. The CDR3 sequence is 15 residues long. V lost 5 bases to trimming and J lost 1 base; unmatched junction nucleotides: 7. The DNA of the CDR3 is TGTGCCAGCAGCCTTGGGACTAGTGGGTCCTACGAGCAGTACTTC. This gives the protein CASSLGTSGSYEQYF.

This chain links TRBV9 with TRBJ2-6; 8 bases map to TRBD2. This CDR3 is 17 amino acids long. The germline V gene has CDR1 SGDLS and CDR2 YYNGEE. After removal of 4 bases from V and 0 bases from J, the junction contained 6 bases not matched to a gene. CDR3 in amino acids: CASSLTSVISGANVLTF. In DNA form, the CDR3 reads TGTGCCAGCAGCCTGACTAGCGTAATCTCTGGGGCCAACGTCCTGACTTTC.

The rearrangement links TRBV4-2 to TRBJ2-3; a weak D match, TRBD1 (6 bases). CDR1 LGHNA and CDR2 YNFKEQ come from the germline V gene. V dropped 0 bases and J dropped 3 bases, with 13 bases sitting between them. The length of the CDR3 is 16 residues. The CDR3 loop is CASSQERGMTTDTQYF. Here the CDR3 DNA reads TGTGCCAGCAGCCAAGAAAGGGGGATGACTACAGATACGCAGTATTTT.

V and J are TRBV29-1 and TRBJ2-5, with 7 bases that match TRBD1. Losses at the gene ends were 4 bases for V and 2 bases for J; bases not matched to a gene: 4. The CDR3 extends over 13 amino acids. Germline CDR1 is SQVTM and CDR2 is ANQGSEA. The CDR3 sequence is CSVAGTVQETQYF. The CDR3 DNA follows: TGCAGCGTTGCTGGGACAGTTCAAGAGACCCAGTACTTC.

The chain joins TRBV29-1 to TRBJ1-4; D is perhaps TRBD1 (6 bases). With 6 bases removed from V and 3 bases from J, the gap between germline ends came to 11 bases. CDR3 length equals 13 residues. Germline-derived CDR1 and CDR2 are SQVTM and ANQGSEA. The CDR3 loop is CSVGGGPNEKLFF. In DNA, the CDR3 is TGCAGCGTGGGTGGGGGCCCTAATGAAAAACTGTTTTTT.

The chain links TRBV27 to TRBJ1-1; a weak D match, TRBD1 (6 bases). Looked up from germline, CDR1 is MNHEY and CDR2 is SMNVEV (reference sequence). Trimming stripped 3 bases from V and 6 bases from J, with 17 bases between. The CDR3 consists of 15 residues. CDR3 amino acids: CASSLDGPQGAEAFF. CDR3 nucleotides: TGTGCCAGCAGTTTGGACGGCCCACAGGGTGCTGAAGCTTTCTTT.

The V gene is TRBV30, the J gene TRBJ2-1; 10 bases fit TRBD2. V lost 5 bases and J lost 7; bases outside the gene matches: 5. Germline CDR1 GTSNPN, CDR2 SVGIG (reference sequence). The CDR3 has 13 amino acids. As DNA, the CDR3 is TGTGCCTGGGCTAGCGGGAGAGGAAATGAGCAGTTCTTC. Translating gives CAWASGRGNEQFF.

This CDR3 reads CASREGSEAFF. The DNA for the CDR3 is TGTGCCAGCCGAGAGGGCTCTGAAGCTTTCTTT. V is TRBV2 and J is TRBJ1-1; unclear D gene. Germline V gene data show CDR1 as SNHLY and CDR2 as FYNNEI. With 8 bases removed from V and 6 bases from J, the gap between germline ends came to 10 bases. The CDR3 totals 11 residues.

The gene calls are TRBV11-2 and TRBJ2-7; D unclear. The germline V and J ends were trimmed by 5 bases and 5 bases, with 16 bases remaining between them. The CDR3 contains 14 residues. From germline, CDR1 is SGHAT and CDR2 FQNNGV. The CDR3 nucleotides are TGTGCCAGCAGCCCCCTGAGTCCAGGCGACGAGCAGTACTTC. This codes for CASSPLSPGDEQYF.

This chain joins TRBV28 and TRBJ2-7, with a possible D match to TRBD2 (6 bases). CDR1 MDHEN and CDR2 SYDVKM come from the germline V gene. CDR3 size: 16 residues. The ends were cut back, 6 bases at V and 0 bases at J, with 18 bases in the middle. In DNA form, the CDR3 reads TGTGCCAGCAGCCACAAGGGAGGCCCCCCCTCCTACGAGCAGTACTTC. Translation gives CASSHKGGPPSYEQYF.

The CDR3 here is CASSPAGGAGANVLTF. The CDR3 DNA is TGTGCCAGCTCACCGGCAGGGGGCGCTGGGGCCAACGTCCTGACTTTC. The chain combines TRBV18 with TRBJ2-6; the match to TRBD1 covers 8 bases. The V gene end was trimmed by 3 bases and the J gene end by 2 bases; junction bases not matched to a gene: 3. The CDR3 has 16 amino acids. Germline loops: CDR1 KGHSH, CDR2 LQKENI.

J is TRBJ1-3 and V is TRBV5-6; D is unresolved. V shed 4 bases and J shed 1 base, with 6 bases lying between them. The germline V gene has CDR1 SGHDT and CDR2 YYEEEE. The CDR3 is made up of 13 amino acids. As DNA, the CDR3 is TGTGCCAGCAGCCCCCGGTCTGGAAACACCATATATTTT. Protein sequence: CASSPRSGNTIYF. The variable domain in full, completed from reference TRBV5-6 and TRBJ1-3, reads DAGVTQSPTHLIKTRGQQVTLRCSPKSGHDTVSWYQQALGQGPQFIFQYYEEEERQRGNFPDRFSGHQFPNYSSELNVNALLLGDSALYLCASSPRSGNTIYFGEGSWLTVV.

J is TRBJ2-7 and V is TRBV6-5; D unresolved. Germline V gene sequence: CDR1 MNHEY, CDR2 SVGAGI. CDR3 length: 14 residues. V lost 6 bases to trimming and J lost 4 bases, with 16 bases between them. The CDR3 DNA is TGTGCCAGCAGCTACCACGAGATCGGGTACGAGCAGTACTTC. Translation: CASSYHEIGYEQYF.

V gene TRBV29-1 combines with J gene TRBJ1-2; D uncertain. Germline-derived CDR1 and CDR2 are SQVTM and ANQGSEA. The CDR3 loop spans 12 amino acids. The V end was cut by 3 bases, the J end by 8 bases, with 13 bases between. Here the CDR3 reads CSVEKRGLGYTF. CDR3 coding DNA: TGCAGCGTTGAGAAACGGGGATTGGGCTACACCTTC.